This T cell receptor (beta chain) originates from a study of CD8 T cells in Susac syndrome. This clonotype was picked up a small number of times. Its antigen is not identified. J lost 4 bases, V lost 2 bases, and 5 bases had no gene match. Germline V gives CDR1 LNHNV, CDR2 YYDKDF (reference sequence). The CDR3 runs 14 residues. Through negative isolation, CD4+ and CD8+ T cells were obtained, while TEMRA cells were enriched using FACS. An amount of RNA that ranged from roughly 0.45 to 1 ug was reverse transcribed with random hexamers. Using its own MiXCR run on the immunoSEQ multiplex PCR reads, TCRdb lists one record per CDR3 protein. The sample includes about 130,000 distinct CDR3 sequences, under 95% of them seen just once. Overall study results and limits: The number of individuals included in the study's TCR sequencing and HLA analysis was acknowledged as relatively small.

The TCR comes from a human donor with multiple sclerosis. The sequenced sample was CD8+ T cells from PBMCs. The rearrangement links TRBV15 to TRBJ2-7; 7 bases agree with TRBD2. This CDR3 is CATSRREGRYEQYF. CDR3 in DNA: TGTGCCACCAGCAGAAGGGAGGGCCGGTACGAGCAGTACTTC.